Listed below are T cell receptor beta chains from one sample, sequenced in a study of response to subunit inactivated influenza vaccine. TCRdb redid the calling of the RT-PCR reads with MiXCR, one entry per CDR3 protein. The repertoire consists of 550,000 to 650,000 distinct CDR3 sequences, with 10% to 15% occurring once and the leading ten covering roughly a tenth. Here the sequenced sample was PBMCs from blood, taken on the day of vaccination. These receptors originate from a man between 45 and 60 years old who received an inactivated influenza vaccine. CDR3s include the opening cysteine and the closing phenylalanine or tryptophan. D genes are given only for firm matches. Size is omitted from some rows. Given values are once, few, many or a class for expanded clones.

v_gene: TRBV5-1
j_gene: TRBJ2-3
abundance: many
d_gene: -
CDR3nt: TGCGCCAGCAGCCCTCCGACCCCAGATACGCAGTATTTT
CDR3aa: CASSPPTPDTQYF

v_gene: TRBV9
j_gene: TRBJ2-3
abundance: -
d_gene: -
CDR3nt: TGTGCCAGCAGCGGAGCCATATCAGATACGCAGTATTTT
CDR3aa: CASSGAISDTQYF

v_gene: TRBV5-4
j_gene: TRBJ2-5
abundance: few
d_gene: -
CDR3nt: TGTGCCAGCAGCTTGGCAGGGATGGAGACCCAGTACTTC
CDR3aa: CASSLAGMETQYF

v_gene: TRBV28
j_gene: TRBJ2-5
abundance: -
d_gene: TRBD2
CDR3nt: TGTGCCAGCAGTCTCAGACTAGCAGCTACCCTACAGACCCAGTACTTC
CDR3aa: CASSLRLAATLQTQYF

v_gene: TRBV29-1
j_gene: TRBJ1-5
abundance: many
d_gene: -
CDR3nt: TGCAGCGCCGCGACAGGAGCAAATAGCAATCAGCCCCAGCATTTT
CDR3aa: CSAATGANSNQPQHF

v_gene: TRBV4-1
j_gene: TRBJ2-7
abundance: few
d_gene: -
CDR3nt: TGCGCCAGCAGCCACCGAATGTCGAGCTCCTACGAGCAGTACTTC
CDR3aa: CASSHRMSSSYEQYF

v_gene: TRBV12-3/TRBV12-4
j_gene: TRBJ2-7
abundance: many
d_gene: -
CDR3nt: TGTGCCAGCAGTTTAACCAGGGTCCACGAGCAGTACTTC
CDR3aa: CASSLTRVHEQYF

v_gene: TRBV12-3/TRBV12-4
j_gene: TRBJ2-3
abundance: -
d_gene: -
CDR3nt: TGTGCCAGCAGCCCCACCGGGTCCCCCTGGATAGATACGCAGTATTTT
CDR3aa: CASSPTGSPWIDTQYF

v_gene: TRBV29-1
j_gene: TRBJ2-7
abundance: -
d_gene: -
CDR3nt: TGCAGCGTTGGCGGACAGACCATCTCCTACGAGCAGTACTTC
CDR3aa: CSVGGQTISYEQYF

v_gene: TRBV7-9
j_gene: TRBJ2-7
abundance: -
d_gene: -
CDR3nt: TGTGCCAGCAGCACCCCGGGACGAGAATCCTACGAGCAGTACTTC
CDR3aa: CASSTPGRESYEQYF

v_gene: TRBV20-1
j_gene: TRBJ2-3
abundance: -
d_gene: TRBD2
CDR3nt: TGCAGTGCTAGGGCCTGGGCGGGAGTGCCGGCAGATACGCAGTATTTT
CDR3aa: CSARAWAGVPADTQYF

v_gene: TRBV12-3/TRBV12-4
j_gene: TRBJ2-6
abundance: once
d_gene: TRBD1
CDR3nt: TGTGCCAGCAGGGGAAGACAGGGGGCTGGGGCCAACGTCCTGATTTTC
CDR3aa: CASRGRQGAGANVLIF

v_gene: TRBV7-2
j_gene: TRBJ1-4
abundance: few
d_gene: -
CDR3nt: TGTGCCAGCAGCCCTAATGCGTATGAAAAACTGTTTTTT
CDR3aa: CASSPNAYEKLFF

v_gene: TRBV7-8
j_gene: TRBJ2-7
abundance: few
d_gene: -
CDR3nt: TGTGCCAGCAGCGGAGACAGGATCTACGAGCAGTACTTC
CDR3aa: CASSGDRIYEQYF

v_gene: TRBV11-2
j_gene: TRBJ1-1
abundance: -
d_gene: -
CDR3nt: TGTGCCAGCAGCTTAGCGAATGAAGCTTTCTTT
CDR3aa: CASSLANEAFF

v_gene: TRBV7-2
j_gene: TRBJ2-3
abundance: once
d_gene: -
CDR3nt: TGTGCCAGCAGCTTAGCGGGCGGATCCTTATGGGCAGATACGCAGTATTTT
CDR3aa: CASSLAGGSLWADTQYF

v_gene: TRBV4-3
j_gene: TRBJ2-3
abundance: -
d_gene: -
CDR3nt: TGCGCCAGCAGCCAATCACCCAGCCAACTAGAAACGCAGTATTTT
CDR3aa: CASSQSPSQLETQYF

v_gene: TRBV5-1
j_gene: TRBJ2-5
abundance: few
d_gene: TRBD2
CDR3nt: TGCGCCAGCAGCCCGCTGGCGGGGGGCGCGGGAGAGACCCAGTACTTC
CDR3aa: CASSPLAGGAGETQYF

v_gene: TRBV20-1
j_gene: TRBJ2-7
abundance: few
d_gene: -
CDR3nt: TGCAGTGCTAGGGGGGGGGGCCGGAACCACGAGCAGTACTTC
CDR3aa: CSARGGGRNHEQYF

v_gene: TRBV27
j_gene: TRBJ2-2
abundance: many
d_gene: -
CDR3nt: TGTGCCAGCAGTTTAGAAGTCAACACCGGGGAGCTGTTTTTT
CDR3aa: CASSLEVNTGELFF

v_gene: TRBV12-3/TRBV12-4
j_gene: TRBJ2-1
abundance: -
d_gene: -
CDR3nt: TGTGCCAGCAGCCCGGGGCGGTGGAGGAGGCCCCAATACAATGAGCAGTTCTTC
CDR3aa: CASSPGRWRRPQYNEQFF

v_gene: TRBV6-1
j_gene: TRBJ2-4
abundance: many
d_gene: TRBD2
CDR3nt: TGTGCCAGCAGTCGACTAGCGGGGGGGCTTTTGAACATTCAGTACTTC
CDR3aa: CASSRLAGGLLNIQYF

v_gene: TRBV18
j_gene: TRBJ2-1
abundance: -
d_gene: TRBD1
CDR3nt: TGTGCCAGCTCACCCCCCGGGACAGGGTTTTATGAGCAGTTCTTC
CDR3aa: CASSPPGTGFYEQFF

v_gene: TRBV29-1
j_gene: TRBJ2-2
abundance: few
d_gene: -
CDR3nt: TGCAGCGTTAGGTCAGGGGGGCACACCGGGGAGCTGTTTTTT
CDR3aa: CSVRSGGHTGELFF

v_gene: TRBV4-1
j_gene: TRBJ2-5
abundance: few
d_gene: -
CDR3nt: TGCGCCAGCAGCCAAGAATTGACAGCCCAGGAGACCCAGTACTTC
CDR3aa: CASSQELTAQETQYF

v_gene: TRBV20-1
j_gene: TRBJ2-1
abundance: few
d_gene: TRBD2
CDR3nt: TGCAGTGCTGGACTAGCGGGGACCTCCTACAATGAGCAGTTCTTC
CDR3aa: CSAGLAGTSYNEQFF

v_gene: TRBV28
j_gene: TRBJ2-1
abundance: -
d_gene: TRBD1
CDR3nt: TGTGCCAGCAGCGCCGGGACAGGGAATGAGCAGTTCTTC
CDR3aa: CASSAGTGNEQFF

v_gene: TRBV20-1
j_gene: TRBJ2-7
abundance: -
d_gene: TRBD2
CDR3nt: TGCAGTGCTAGATCAAGACTAGCGGGGGGCTACGAGCAGTACTTC
CDR3aa: CSARSRLAGGYEQYF

v_gene: TRBV24-1
j_gene: TRBJ2-3
abundance: -
d_gene: -
CDR3nt: TGTGCCACCAGAGCCAGGGGACTCGACACAGATACGCAGTATTTT
CDR3aa: CATRARGLDTDTQYF

v_gene: TRBV11-2
j_gene: TRBJ2-3
abundance: few
d_gene: -
CDR3nt: TGTGCCAGCAGCTTAGTAAGTGGCGGGGTCGGCCAGCGGTCAGATACGCAGTATTTT
CDR3aa: CASSLVSGGVGQRSDTQYF

v_gene: TRBV28
j_gene: TRBJ2-5
abundance: -
d_gene: -
CDR3nt: TGTGCCTGCAGTTCGGGGCAGGGAGGAAGGGAGACCCAGTACTTC
CDR3aa: CACSSGQGGRETQYF

v_gene: TRBV5-1
j_gene: TRBJ2-1
abundance: -
d_gene: -
CDR3nt: TGCGCCAGCAGCTTGGCGGCCACTCTAGAGCAGTTCTTC
CDR3aa: CASSLAATLEQFF

v_gene: TRBV11-1
j_gene: TRBJ2-7
abundance: -
d_gene: TRBD1
CDR3nt: TGTGCCAGCAGCTTATGGACCCGGGACAGGGGGCCCCCCTCCTACGAGCAGTACTTC
CDR3aa: CASSLWTRDRGPPSYEQYF

v_gene: TRBV10-3
j_gene: TRBJ1-2
abundance: -
d_gene: -
CDR3nt: TGTGCCATCAGTGAGCTGGCAGGGGAAGGCTACACCTTC
CDR3aa: CAISELAGEGYTF

v_gene: TRBV5-1
j_gene: TRBJ2-7
abundance: -
d_gene: -
CDR3nt: TGCGCCAGCAGCCCTGGGGTAAGCGGTGGTTCCGAGCAGTACTTC
CDR3aa: CASSPGVSGGSEQYF

v_gene: TRBV20-1
j_gene: TRBJ2-7
abundance: once
d_gene: TRBD1
CDR3nt: TGCAGTGCTAGAGCGGACAGGGGTTCAGGAGAGCAGTACTTC
CDR3aa: CSARADRGSGEQYF

v_gene: TRBV28
j_gene: TRBJ1-1
abundance: many
d_gene: -
CDR3nt: TGTGCCAGCAGTTTTACGGGGCTCCAAGGAGGGCTCACTGAAGCTTTCTTT
CDR3aa: CASSFTGLQGGLTEAFF

v_gene: TRBV6-5
j_gene: TRBJ1-3
abundance: few
d_gene: -
CDR3nt: TGTGCCAGCAGTTATTCCGCCAGAGGAAACACCATATATTTT
CDR3aa: CASSYSARGNTIYF

v_gene: TRBV9
j_gene: TRBJ2-4
abundance: many
d_gene: -
CDR3nt: TGTGCCAGCAGCGTAGGGGAATCCAAAAACATTCAGTACTTC
CDR3aa: CASSVGESKNIQYF

v_gene: TRBV29-1
j_gene: TRBJ2-7
abundance: -
d_gene: -
CDR3nt: TGCAGCGTTGAAGAGTCGAGGCAGACCTCCGAGCAGTACTTC
CDR3aa: CSVEESRQTSEQYF

v_gene: TRBV19
j_gene: TRBJ2-2
abundance: few
d_gene: -
CDR3nt: TGTGCCAGTAGTATAGCTCTAGGGGAGCTGTTTTTT
CDR3aa: CASSIALGELFF

v_gene: TRBV16
j_gene: TRBJ2-2
abundance: few
d_gene: -
CDR3nt: TGTGCCAGCAGCCAAACCAGGGGTAACGCCGGGGAGCTGTTTTTT
CDR3aa: CASSQTRGNAGELFF

v_gene: TRBV12-3/TRBV12-4
j_gene: TRBJ1-3
abundance: many
d_gene: -
CDR3nt: TGTGCCAGCTCCCGGGTCTCTGGAAACACCATATATTTT
CDR3aa: CASSRVSGNTIYF

v_gene: TRBV20-1
j_gene: TRBJ2-3
abundance: many
d_gene: TRBD1
CDR3nt: TGCAGTGCTAGACCGACAGGGGGTCAAATAGATACGCAGTATTTT
CDR3aa: CSARPTGGQIDTQYF

v_gene: TRBV20-1
j_gene: TRBJ1-5
abundance: few
d_gene: -
CDR3nt: TGCAGTGCCTCGAGCCCAGTTGGTAGCAATCAGCCCCAGCATTTT
CDR3aa: CSASSPVGSNQPQHF

v_gene: TRBV5-1
j_gene: TRBJ2-7
abundance: few
d_gene: -
CDR3nt: TGCGCCAGCAGCTTGGTAGGACAGTCGAGCTACGAGCAGTACTTC
CDR3aa: CASSLVGQSSYEQYF

v_gene: TRBV3-1
j_gene: TRBJ2-1
abundance: many
d_gene: -
CDR3nt: TGTGCCAGCAGCCAAGAGGGGAGCCGGAATGAGCAGTTCTTC
CDR3aa: CASSQEGSRNEQFF

v_gene: TRBV20-1
j_gene: TRBJ2-3
abundance: -
d_gene: -
CDR3nt: TGCAGTGCTAACTTTGCGCAGTATTTT
CDR3aa: CSANFAQYF

v_gene: TRBV3-1
j_gene: TRBJ2-2
abundance: many
d_gene: TRBD2
CDR3nt: TGTGCCAGCACGGCTAGCGGGATTAACACCGGGGAGCTGTTTTTT
CDR3aa: CASTASGINTGELFF

v_gene: TRBV12-3/TRBV12-4
j_gene: TRBJ2-7
abundance: -
d_gene: TRBD2
CDR3nt: TGTGCCAGCAGTTTCAGACTAGCGGGGCACTACGAGCAGTACTTC
CDR3aa: CASSFRLAGHYEQYF

v_gene: TRBV11-1
j_gene: TRBJ2-3
abundance: -
d_gene: TRBD2
CDR3nt: TGTGCCAGCAGCTTAACTCCTAGCGGGGGGGCCTTGCGCTTGATAAGAACGCAGTATTTT
CDR3aa: CASSLTPSGGALRLIRTQYF

v_gene: TRBV4-1
j_gene: TRBJ2-3
abundance: -
d_gene: -
CDR3nt: TGCGCCAGCAGCCAAGCCGTACGACGGGGCACAGATACGCAGTATTTT
CDR3aa: CASSQAVRRGTDTQYF